A selection of T cell receptor beta chains follows, all from one sample in a study of T cells expressing NK-cell markers. TCRdb re-called the 5' RACE reads, yielding one record per CDR3 amino acid sequence without DNA. The sample shows about 150,000 distinct CDR3 sequences, and more than 35% sits with its ten largest clones. The specimen sequenced was blood T cells: a sorted CD56 or NKG2C T cell subset, CD4+ or CD8+ T cells, or bulk PBMC T cells (not recorded which). The receptor set was obtained from a woman in her forties or fifties in good health. Each CDR3 is given with its conserved first and last residue. Fields, in order: CDR3 protein, J gene, V gene.

CSASGGMHTGELFF TRBJ2-2 TRBV20-1
CASSPRERAYTGELFF TRBJ2-2 TRBV3-1
CASSSSGQSVGAFF TRBJ1-1 TRBV7-9
CASTYRGRSTDTQYF TRBJ2-3 TRBV21-1
CASSSVLAEQFF TRBJ2-1 TRBV7-8
CASSLEINIQYF TRBJ2-4 TRBV7-9
CASSPNIGPEAFF TRBJ1-1 TRBV4-2
CSASGRDEQFF TRBJ2-1 TRBV20-1
CASSFGTAGSETQYF TRBJ2-5 TRBV12-3/TRBV12-4
CASTLRERNEQFF TRBJ2-1 TRBV7-9
CSVFGGRSSETQYF TRBJ2-5 TRBV29-1
CASSQTGGAGELFF TRBJ2-2 TRBV3-1
CSAREGYTEAFF TRBJ1-1 TRBV20-1
CASRSREGTEAFF TRBJ1-1 TRBV7-8
CASSLGTGSSTDTQYF TRBJ2-3 TRBV7-9
CASSLDPSGTLGGELFF TRBJ2-2 TRBV5-1
CASSISGSSYNEQFF TRBJ2-1 TRBV19
CASTREGEYTGELFF TRBJ2-2 TRBV5-6
CASSQEGRRLAKNIQYF TRBJ2-4 TRBV3-1
CAIRTSPGELFF TRBJ2-2 TRBV10-3
CASSPRDRVTDTQYF TRBJ2-3 TRBV14
CASSPGRGRSFF TRBJ2-1 TRBV7-9
CASSSYAGSKTGELFF TRBJ2-2 TRBV12-3/TRBV12-4
CASRPRDSNQPQHF TRBJ1-5 TRBV19
CASSLGSTPQFF TRBJ2-1 TRBV12-3/TRBV12-4
CASSQVIAGGADTQYF TRBJ2-3 TRBV4-1